This section outlines one T cell receptor beta chain sequence together with its context. Antigen unknown. Treatment in this sample: around 19 received Ad26.COV2.S at low or high dose, single or two shots; about five received placebo; per-sample allocation not given. Day 63 after the first vaccine or placebo injection was the time point for sampling. The V gene's germline CDR1 is MNHEY and CDR2 SVGAGI. The CDR3 sequence is 11 residues long. V dropped 0 bases and J dropped 8 bases, with 4 bases sitting between them. The data are from a study of Ad26.COV2.S vaccination and SARS-CoV-2 variants. Study as a whole: Ad26.COV2.S was injected intramuscularly once or twice, 56 days apart.

Profiling relied on immunoSEQ multiplex PCR, and the TCRdb table lists in-frame clones only, not all of them. The data hold approximately 480,000 clones, with roughly 87% observed a single time. Study-wide points: Similar non-spike TCR breadth was seen in vaccine and placebo recipients.

This receptor was taken from a person aged 18 to 65 who received the Ad26.COV2.S COVID-19 vaccine or a placebo. Source: peripheral blood, taken in a trial of Ad26.COV2.S vaccine versus placebo. The chain is built from TRBV6-5 and TRBJ1-2, with D uncertain. The CDR3 bases are TGTGCCAGCAGTTACTCGAAAGGCTACACCTTC. Amino acid sequence: CASSYSKGYTF.